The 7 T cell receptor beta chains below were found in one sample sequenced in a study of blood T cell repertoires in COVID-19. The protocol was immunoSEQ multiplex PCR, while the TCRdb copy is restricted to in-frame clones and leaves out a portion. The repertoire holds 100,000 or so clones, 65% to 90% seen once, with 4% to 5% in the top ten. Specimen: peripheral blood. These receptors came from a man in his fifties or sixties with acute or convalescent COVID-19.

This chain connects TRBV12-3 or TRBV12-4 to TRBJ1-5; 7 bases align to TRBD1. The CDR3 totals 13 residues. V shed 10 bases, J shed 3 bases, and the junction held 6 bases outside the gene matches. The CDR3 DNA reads TGTGCCATAGGCGACAGGGCCAATCAGCCCCAGCATTTT. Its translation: CAIGDRANQPQHF.

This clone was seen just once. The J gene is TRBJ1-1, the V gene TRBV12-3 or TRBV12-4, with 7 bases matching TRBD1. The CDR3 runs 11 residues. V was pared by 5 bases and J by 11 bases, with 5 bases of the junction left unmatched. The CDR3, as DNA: TGTGCCAGCAGTGACGACAGGGACGCTTTCTTT. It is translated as CASSDDRDAFF.

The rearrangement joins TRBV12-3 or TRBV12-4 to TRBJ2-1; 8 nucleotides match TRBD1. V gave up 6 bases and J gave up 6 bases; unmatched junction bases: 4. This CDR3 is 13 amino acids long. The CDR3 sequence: CASRLTGANEQFF. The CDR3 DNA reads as TGTGCCAGCAGGCTGACAGGGGCCAATGAGCAGTTCTTC.

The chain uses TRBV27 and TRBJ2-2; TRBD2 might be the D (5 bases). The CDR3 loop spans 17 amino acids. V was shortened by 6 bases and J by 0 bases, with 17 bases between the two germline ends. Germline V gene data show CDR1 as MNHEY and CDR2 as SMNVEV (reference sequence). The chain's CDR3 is CASSRRAVYANTGELFF. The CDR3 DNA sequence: TGTGCCAGCAGCCGGCGGGCCGTATACGCGAACACCGGGGAGCTGTTTTTT.

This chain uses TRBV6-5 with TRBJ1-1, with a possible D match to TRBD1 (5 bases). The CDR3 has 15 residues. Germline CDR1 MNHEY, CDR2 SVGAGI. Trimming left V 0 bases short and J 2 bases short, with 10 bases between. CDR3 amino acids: CASSYSKGVNTEAFF. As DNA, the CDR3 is TGTGCCAGCAGTTACTCGAAAGGGGTAAACACTGAAGCTTTCTTT.

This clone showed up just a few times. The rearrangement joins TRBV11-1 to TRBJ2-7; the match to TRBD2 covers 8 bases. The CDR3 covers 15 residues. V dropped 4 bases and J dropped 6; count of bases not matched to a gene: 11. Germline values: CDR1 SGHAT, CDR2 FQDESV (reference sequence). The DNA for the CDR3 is TGTGCCAGCAGCTCACCCAGCGGGAGTTTTTCCGAGCAGTACTTC. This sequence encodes CASSSPSGSFSEQYF.

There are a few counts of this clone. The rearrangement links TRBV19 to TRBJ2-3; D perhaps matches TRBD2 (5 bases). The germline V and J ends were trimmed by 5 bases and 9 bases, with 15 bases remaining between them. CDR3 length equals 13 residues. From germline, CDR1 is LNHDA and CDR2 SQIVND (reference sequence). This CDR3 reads CASSVVATLTQYF. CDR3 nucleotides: TGTGCCAGTAGTGTTGTAGCGACCCTCACGCAGTATTTT.